The sequence of this T cell receptor beta chain was determined in a study of identifying expanded T cells in peripheral blood. Study-level findings and limits: Variance in clone template counts between two-week samples significantly increased with total template count across all healthy donors. Technical replicates showed around 1.3 changed clones; two weeks roughly 18; four weeks 19.

No infections or other immune events were documented during collection. Germline V gene sequence: CDR1 LNHNV, CDR2 YYDKDF (reference sequence). The CDR3 has 12 amino acids. Trimming left V 0 bases short and J 6 bases short, with 5 bases between. About this clone: The antigen remains unidentified.

Generated by immunoSEQ multiplex PCR, the TCRdb table keeps only in-frame clones and is missing some. The sample shows about 100,000 clones, approximately 89% of them seen only once. The source is a person aged 18 to 75 in good health. Sequences were obtained from blood. The chain employs TRBV15 and TRBJ2-5; unclear D gene. The CDR3 DNA follows: TGTGCCACCAGCAGAGATTCCCAGACCCAGTACTTC. Amino acids: CATSRDSQTQYF. The whole variable domain, remainder taken from reference TRBV15 and TRBJ2-5, is DAMVIQNPRYQVTQFGKPVTLSCSQTLNHNVMYWYQQKSSQAPKLLFHYYDKDFNNEADTPDNFQSRRPNTSFCFLDIRSPGLGDTAMYLCATSRDSQTQYFGPGTRLLVL.